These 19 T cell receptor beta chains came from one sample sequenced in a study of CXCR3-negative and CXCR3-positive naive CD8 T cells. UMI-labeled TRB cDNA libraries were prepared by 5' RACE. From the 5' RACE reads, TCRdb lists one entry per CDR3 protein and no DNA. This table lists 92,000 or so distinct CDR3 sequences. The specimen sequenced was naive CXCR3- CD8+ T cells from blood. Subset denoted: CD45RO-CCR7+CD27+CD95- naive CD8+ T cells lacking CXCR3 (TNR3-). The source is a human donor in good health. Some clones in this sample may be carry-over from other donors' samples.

The chain's CDR3 is CASSQDLSGRKGNEQFF. This chain links TRBV4-2 with TRBJ2-1; with no DNA, the TCRdb D assignment of TRBD2 cannot be verified. The germline CDR1 and CDR2 sequences are LGHNA and YNFKEQ. There are 17 residues in the CDR3.

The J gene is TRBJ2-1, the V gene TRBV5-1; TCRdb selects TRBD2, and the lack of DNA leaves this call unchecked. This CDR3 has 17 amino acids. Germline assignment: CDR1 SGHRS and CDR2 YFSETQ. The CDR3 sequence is CASSWGPSGGAPREQFF.

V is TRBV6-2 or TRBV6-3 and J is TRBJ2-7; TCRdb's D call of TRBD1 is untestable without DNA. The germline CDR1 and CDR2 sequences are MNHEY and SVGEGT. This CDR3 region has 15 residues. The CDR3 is CASSYTRQVSYEQYF.

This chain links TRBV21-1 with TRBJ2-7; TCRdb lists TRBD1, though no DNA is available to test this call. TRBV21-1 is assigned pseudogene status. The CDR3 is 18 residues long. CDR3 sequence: CASGRQGGPACRSYEQYF.

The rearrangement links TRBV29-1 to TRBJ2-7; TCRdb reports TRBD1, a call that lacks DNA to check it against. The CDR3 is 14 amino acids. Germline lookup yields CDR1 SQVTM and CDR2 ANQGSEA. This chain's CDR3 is CSVEAPGHSYEQYF.

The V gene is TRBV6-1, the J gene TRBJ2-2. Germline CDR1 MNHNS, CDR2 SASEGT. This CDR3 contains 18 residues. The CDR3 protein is CASSEYPRDVENTGELFF.

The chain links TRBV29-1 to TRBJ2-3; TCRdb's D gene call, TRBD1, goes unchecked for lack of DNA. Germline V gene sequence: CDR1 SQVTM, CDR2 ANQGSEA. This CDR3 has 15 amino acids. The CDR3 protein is CSVVRGETYTDTQYF.

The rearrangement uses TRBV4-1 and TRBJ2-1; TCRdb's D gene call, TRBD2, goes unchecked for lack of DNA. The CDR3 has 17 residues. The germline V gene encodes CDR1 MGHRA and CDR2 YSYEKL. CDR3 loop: CASSQAVAGAGGGEQFF.

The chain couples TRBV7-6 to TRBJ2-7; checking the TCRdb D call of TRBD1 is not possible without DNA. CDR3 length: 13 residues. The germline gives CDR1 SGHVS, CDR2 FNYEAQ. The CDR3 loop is CASSPNREYEQYF.

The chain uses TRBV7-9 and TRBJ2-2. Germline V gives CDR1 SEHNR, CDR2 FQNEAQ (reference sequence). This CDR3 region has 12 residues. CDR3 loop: CAIGANTGELFF.

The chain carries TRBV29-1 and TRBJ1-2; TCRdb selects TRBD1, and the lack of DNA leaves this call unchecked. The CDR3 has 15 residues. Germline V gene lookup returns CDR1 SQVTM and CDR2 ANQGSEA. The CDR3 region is CSVVGGQGIDYGYTF.

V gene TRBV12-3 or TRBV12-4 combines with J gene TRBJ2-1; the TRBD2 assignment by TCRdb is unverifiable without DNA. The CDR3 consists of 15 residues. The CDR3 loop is CASSRLAGGSNEQFF.

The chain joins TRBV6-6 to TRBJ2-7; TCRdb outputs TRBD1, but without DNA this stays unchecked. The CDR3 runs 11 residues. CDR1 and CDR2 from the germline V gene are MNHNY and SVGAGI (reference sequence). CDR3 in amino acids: CASSPGLEQYF.

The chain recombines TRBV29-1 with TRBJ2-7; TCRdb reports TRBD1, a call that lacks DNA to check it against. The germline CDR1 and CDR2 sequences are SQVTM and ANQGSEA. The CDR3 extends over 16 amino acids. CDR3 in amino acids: CSVEENGTPLGSGQYF.

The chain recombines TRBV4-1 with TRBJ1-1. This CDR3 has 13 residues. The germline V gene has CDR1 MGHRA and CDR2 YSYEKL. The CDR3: CASSQVRGTEAFF.

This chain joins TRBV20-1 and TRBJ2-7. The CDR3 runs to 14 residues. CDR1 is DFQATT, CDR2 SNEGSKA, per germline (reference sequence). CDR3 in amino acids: CSARDLGEPYEQYF.

This chain's CDR3 is CASSLPGKYNEQFF. V is TRBV12-3 or TRBV12-4 and J is TRBJ2-1; the D call from TCRdb, TRBD1, cannot be confirmed without DNA. The CDR3 runs to 14 residues.

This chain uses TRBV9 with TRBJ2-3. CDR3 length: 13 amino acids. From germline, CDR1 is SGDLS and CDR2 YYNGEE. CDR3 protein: CASSSWGTDTQYF.

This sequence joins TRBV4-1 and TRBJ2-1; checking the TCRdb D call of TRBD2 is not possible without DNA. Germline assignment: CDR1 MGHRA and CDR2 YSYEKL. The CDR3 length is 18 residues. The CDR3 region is CASSRLLGLRSSYNEQFF.